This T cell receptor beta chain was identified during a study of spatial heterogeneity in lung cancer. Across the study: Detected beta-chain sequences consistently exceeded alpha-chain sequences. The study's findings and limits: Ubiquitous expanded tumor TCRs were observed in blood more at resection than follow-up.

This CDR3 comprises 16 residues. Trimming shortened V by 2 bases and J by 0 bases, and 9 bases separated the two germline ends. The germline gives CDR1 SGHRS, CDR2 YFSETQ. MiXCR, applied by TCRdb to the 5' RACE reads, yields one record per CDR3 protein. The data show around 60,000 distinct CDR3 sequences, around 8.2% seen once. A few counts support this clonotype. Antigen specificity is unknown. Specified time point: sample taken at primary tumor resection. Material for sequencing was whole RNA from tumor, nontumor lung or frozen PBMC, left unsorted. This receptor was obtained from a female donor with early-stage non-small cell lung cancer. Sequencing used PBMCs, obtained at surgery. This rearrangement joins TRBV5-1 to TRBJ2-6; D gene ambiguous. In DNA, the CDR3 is TGCGCCAGCAGCTTCGAGTCTAGCTCTGGGGCCAACGTCCTGACTTTC. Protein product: CASSFESSSGANVLTF.